The clone carrying this TCR beta chain was detected many times. Its antigen is currently unknown. This CDR3 contains 14 residues. Germline values: CDR1 DFQATT, CDR2 SNEGSKA (reference sequence). Between the trimmed V and J ends, which lost 0 bases and 7 bases, there was a span of 12 bases. Using a J-beta primer mix together with a sample-barcoded 5' primer, a second PCR was run for roughly 7 to 11 cycles. TCRdb re-derived calls from the 5' RACE reads in MiXCR, one entry per CDR3 protein. There are hundreds of thousands of distinct CDR3 sequences in the sample; around 32% occur only once, and approximately 15% lies in the top ten. The data were taken from a study of blood T cells in healthy people across ages. General study points: Roughly linear age-related decline in beta diversity appeared, significant by age 40.

The rearrangement uses TRBV20-1 and TRBJ1-4; D not resolved. The TCR comes from a woman of 80 years or more in good health. Material: blood. The CDR3 DNA reads as TGCAGTGCTAGAGATGGGAGGTTTAGTGAAAAACTGTTTTTT. Amino acids: CSARDGRFSEKLFF.